This TCR beta chain was captured in a study of radiotherapy plus CTLA-4 blockade in lung cancer. Study observations and caveats: Early clone dynamics of blood T cells, plus interferon-beta, reportedly predicted response best. TCR clones of tumor origin grew in blood after radiotherapy plus ipilimumab.

Focal radiation plus CTLA-4 blockade with ipilimumab was administered to patients who had chemo-refractory metastatic non-small-cell lung cancer. In regard to this clone: Its antigen is undetermined.

V lost 6 bases and J lost 1, with 13 bases in between. The germline gives CDR1 MNHEY, CDR2 SVGAGI. This CDR3 comprises 15 residues. The table came from immunoSEQ multiplex PCR; TCRdb's copy has only in-frame clones and leaves some out. The sample lists about 45,000 clones; 50% to 70% were seen once. The sample here was peripheral blood, taken from a patient treated with radiotherapy plus ipilimumab. The TCR comes from a human donor with non-small cell lung cancer who had a partial response to radiotherapy plus ipilimumab. The genes are TRBV6-5 and TRBJ2-1, with D unresolved. CDR3 in DNA: TGTGCCAGCAGATCTGACGGAGATTCCTACAATGAGCAGTTCTTC. Its protein is CASRSDGDSYNEQFF.